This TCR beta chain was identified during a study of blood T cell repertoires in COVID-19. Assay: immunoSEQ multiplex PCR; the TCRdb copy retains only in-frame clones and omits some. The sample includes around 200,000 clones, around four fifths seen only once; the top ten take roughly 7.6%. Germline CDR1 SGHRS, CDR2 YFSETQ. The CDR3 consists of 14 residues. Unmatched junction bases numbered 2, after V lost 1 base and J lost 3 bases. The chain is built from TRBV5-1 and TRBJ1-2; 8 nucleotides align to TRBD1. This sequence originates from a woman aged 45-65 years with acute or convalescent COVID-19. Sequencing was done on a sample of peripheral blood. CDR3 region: CASSLTTGDYGYTF. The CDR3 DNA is TGCGCCAGCAGCTTGACGACAGGGGACTATGGCTACACCTTC.